This T cell receptor (beta chain) was profiled in a study of long-term antiretroviral therapy in people with HIV. Sequencing relied on immunoSEQ assay v3.0, run at survey level. Assay used: immunoSEQ multiplex PCR; TCRdb lists only in-frame clones, some missing. The data contain some 30,000 clones, 94% of them singletons. CDR1 is SGHRS and CDR2 is YFSETQ in the germline V gene. V was pared by 4 bases and J by 0 bases, with 12 bases of the junction left unmatched. The CDR3 has 18 amino acids. Sequencing was performed on unsorted PBMCs, taken approximately 7.1 years after starting antiretroviral therapy. The sequence was collected from a man in his fifties with HIV. The chain couples TRBV5-1 to TRBJ1-1, with TRBD1 matching 10 bases. CDR3 in DNA: TGCGCCAGCAGCGGGGGGACAGGGGCCCTGTTCATGAACACTGAAGCTTTCTTT. Its protein is CASSGGTGALFMNTEAFF.